This T cell receptor beta chain was found in a study of human T cells and chemical hapten exposure. Overall study context: It was small differences in pooled library volume that mainly caused per-sample TCR yields to vary. Study-wide findings and caveats: Healthy individuals' immune responses may differ from those of donors, who had alopecia. No change in TCRs above 1 in 1000 frequency was produced by DPC sensitization. Versus controls, expanded TCRs had significantly more large CDR3 similarity clusters.

This clonotype has just a few counts. Its target is not known. Time point indicated: patch test 2, 6 weeks after DPC sensitization. Noted treatment: therapeutic diphenylcyclopropenone sensitization with weekly scalp DPC. This CDR3 contains 16 residues. The V gene's germline CDR1 is SGHVS and CDR2 FNYEAQ. Trimming at V came to 2 bases and at J to 4 bases, leaving 6 bases not matched to a gene. TCRdb re-analysed the RACE reads in MiXCR, keeping a single row per CDR3 protein. The table has fewer than 85,000 distinct CDR3 sequences, about 9.9% seen once. The rearrangement uses TRBV7-6 and TRBJ1-2, with TRBD1 matching 11 bases. The clonotype was recovered from a man between 18 and 35 years old with alopecia areata. Some clones in this sample may be carry-over from other donors' samples. This specimen consisted of whole blood, obtained in connection with sensitization to the hapten diphenylcyclopropenone (DPC). As DNA, the CDR3 is TGTGCCAGCAGCTTAACCGGGACAGGGGGAATCTATGGCTACACCTTC. It encodes CASSLTGTGGIYGYTF.